These 31 T cell receptor beta chains originate from one sample sequenced in a study of T cell changes during pregnancy in multiple sclerosis. Here immunoSEQ multiplex PCR was the method, and the copy in TCRdb shows in-frame clones only, minus some. The sample lists some 31,000 clones; roughly 87% were seen once. Sequenced material: CD8+ T cells from peripheral blood mononuclear cells, taken in the second trimester of pregnancy. Receptors originate from a female donor with multiple sclerosis, enrolled in a pregnancy study.

CDR3 nucleotides: TGTGCCAGCAGTTACCCCCGAGGAGAGCAGTACTTC. Its protein is CASSYPRGEQYF. The V gene is TRBV6-5, the J gene TRBJ2-7, with no clear D. Per the germline V gene, CDR1 is MNHEY and CDR2 is SVGAGI. The CDR3 contains 12 residues. Deletions cut 2 bases from V and 7 bases from J, with 9 bases between.

This chain uses TRBV18 with TRBJ2-7; 7 bases match TRBD1. CDR3 length equals 14 residues. Trimming at V came to 0 bases and at J to 2 bases, leaving 1 base not matched to a gene. The germline V gene has CDR1 KGHSH and CDR2 LQKENI. CDR3 bases: TGTGCCAGCTCACCACCGGGACAGACCTACGAGCAGTACTTC. Its translation is CASSPPGQTYEQYF.

V and J are TRBV15 and TRBJ2-7; D might be TRBD1 (7 bases). The V gene lost 3 bases and the J gene lost 5 bases, with 11 bases spanning the gap. The CDR3 has 13 residues. Per the germline V gene, CDR1 is LNHNV and CDR2 is YYDKDF (reference sequence). The CDR3 DNA reads as TGTGCCACCAGCAGGACAGGGAGGAACGAGCAGTACTTC. Translated, it gives CATSRTGRNEQYF. The variable domain in full, with the rest retrieved from reference TRBV15 and TRBJ2-7, is DAMVIQNPRYQVTQFGKPVTLSCSQTLNHNVMYWYQQKSSQAPKLLFHYYDKDFNNEADTPDNFQSRRPNTSFCFLDIRSPGLGDTAMYLCATSRTGRNEQYFGPGTRLTVT.

This clone was picked up one time. The chain joins TRBV19 to TRBJ2-7; a possible D gene is TRBD2 (6 bases). Germline CDR1 LNHDA, CDR2 SQIVND (reference sequence). The CDR3 contains 16 residues. Trimming removed 5 bases at V and 2 bases at J, with 19 bases between. The CDR3 DNA sequence: TGTGCCAGTAGTTGGGTCCTTAGCGGACTACCCTACGAGCAGTACTTC. It encodes CASSWVLSGLPYEQYF.

The chain joins TRBV10-3 to TRBJ2-3; no definite D call. The germline gives CDR1 ENHRY, CDR2 SYGVKD. CDR3 length: 15 amino acids. V lost 3 bases, J lost 0 bases, and 10 bases lay in between. The CDR3: CAISDRFASTDTQYF. CDR3 nucleotides: TGTGCCATCAGTGACAGGTTCGCTAGCACAGATACGCAGTATTTT.

A single count supports this clone. The chain is built from TRBV7-9 and TRBJ1-2, with D unclear. Between the trimmed V and J ends, which lost 1 base and 8 bases, there was a span of 11 bases. Germline lookup yields CDR1 SEHNR and CDR2 FQNEAQ (reference sequence). This CDR3 is built from 13 residues. Here the CDR3 reads CASSLGSGLGYTF. The CDR3 DNA reads as TGTGCCAGCAGCTTAGGATCAGGACTGGGCTACACCTTC.

This rearrangement joins TRBV4-1 to TRBJ2-7; 13 bases fit TRBD2. The germline gives CDR1 MGHRA, CDR2 YSYEKL. V was pared by 0 bases and J by 2 bases, with 1 base of the junction left unmatched. The CDR3 runs 16 residues. CDR3 sequence (DNA): TGCGCCAGCAGCCAAGAACTAGCGGGAGGGACCTACGAGCAGTACTTC. Its protein is CASSQELAGGTYEQYF.

V is TRBV28 and J is TRBJ2-1; D call uncertain. Germline loops: CDR1 MDHEN, CDR2 SYDVKM. The CDR3 length is 12 residues. Trimming cost V 5 bases and J 4 bases, with 6 bases left between them. The CDR3 DNA reads as TGTGCCAGCAGTGCGGAGTACAATGAGCAGTTCTTC. Translated, it gives CASSAEYNEQFF.

CDR3 in DNA: TGTGCCACCAGCACGGGACTAGCGGGAGGGTACAATGAGCAGTTCTTC. Its protein product is CATSTGLAGGYNEQFF. This chain joins TRBV15 and TRBJ2-1; 16 nucleotides align to TRBD2. The CDR3 has 16 amino acids. The V gene end was trimmed by 4 bases and the J gene end by 4 bases; junction bases not matched to a gene: 1. Germline V lookup: CDR1 LNHNV, CDR2 YYDKDF (reference sequence).

This chain connects TRBV11-3 to TRBJ2-1; no reliable D call. The CDR3 spans 11 residues. Germline lookup yields CDR1 SGHNT and CDR2 YENEEA. Trimming took 6 bases from V and 5 from J, leaving 5 bases between them. CDR3 DNA sequence: TGTGCCAGCAGTCCGGACAATGAGCAGTTCTTC. It is translated as CASSPDNEQFF.

The chain links TRBV27 to TRBJ2-7; 7 bases line up with TRBD2. Trimming at V came to 3 bases and at J to 1 base, leaving 3 bases not matched to a gene. CDR1 MNHEY and CDR2 SMNVEV come from the germline V gene (reference sequence). This CDR3 region has 14 residues. The CDR3 DNA reads as TGTGCCAGCAGTTTTTGGGGAGGGTCCTACGAGCAGTACTTC. Its protein is CASSFWGGSYEQYF.

This chain connects TRBV5-1 to TRBJ2-7; 10 bases fit TRBD2. The V gene end was trimmed by 2 bases and the J gene end by 3 bases; junction bases not matched to a gene: 8. The CDR3 sequence is 16 residues long. CDR1 SGHRS and CDR2 YFSETQ come from the germline V gene. In nucleotides, the CDR3 is TGCGCCAGCAGCTTCTCGTCTAGCGGGAGCCTCTACGAGCAGTACTTC. Translation: CASSFSSSGSLYEQYF. Variable domain in full (rest from reference TRBV5-1 and TRBJ2-7): KAGVTQTPRYLIKTRGQQVTLSCSPISGHRSVSWYQQTPGQGLQFLFEYFSETQRNKGNFPGRFSGRQFSNSRSEMNVSTLELGDSALYLCASSFSSSGSLYEQYFGPGTRLTVT.

The chain carries TRBV14 and TRBJ2-3; no clear D. The CDR3 runs to 15 residues. V lost 4 bases to trimming and J lost 0 bases, with 11 bases between them. Germline V lookup: CDR1 SGHDN, CDR2 FVKESK. In DNA, the CDR3 is TGTGCCAGCAGCCCGAGAGTGACAAGCACAGATACGCAGTATTTT. It specifies CASSPRVTSTDTQYF. The complete variable domain, with remaining parts taken from reference TRBV14 and TRBJ2-3, reads EAGVTQFPSHSVIEKGQTVTLRCDPISGHDNLYWYRRVMGKEIKFLLHFVKESKQDESGMPNNRFLAERTGGTYSTLKVQPAELEDSGVYFCASSPRVTSTDTQYFGPGTRLTVL.

V is TRBV30 and J is TRBJ1-6; D ambiguous. This CDR3 has 12 amino acids. Between the trimmed V and J ends, which lost 5 bases and 8 bases, there was a span of 10 bases. The germline V gene has CDR1 GTSNPN and CDR2 SVGIG (reference sequence). The CDR3 DNA reads as TGTGCCTGGGACACGTGGGATTCACCCCTCCACTTT. It is translated as CAWDTWDSPLHF.

The chain joins TRBV10-3 to TRBJ2-1; the match to TRBD1 covers 10 bases. V trimming: 4 bases; J trimming: 8 bases; junction bases outside the gene matches: 2. The CDR3 has 13 residues. Germline CDR1 and CDR2: ENHRY and SYGVKD. This chain's CDR3 is CAISGQGADEQFF. The CDR3 coding sequence is TGTGCCATCAGTGGACAGGGGGCCGATGAGCAGTTCTTC.

This clone was detected once. This rearrangement joins TRBV5-4 to TRBJ1-2; tentative D call: TRBD1 (5 bases). In germline, CDR1 is SGHNT, CDR2 YYREEE (reference sequence). This CDR3 has 15 amino acids. Trimming cost V 0 bases and J 0 bases, with 9 bases left between them. CDR3 loop: CASSLVGGSNYGYTF. The CDR3 nucleotides read TGTGCCAGCAGCTTGGTGGGGGGATCTAACTATGGCTACACCTTC. Together with reference TRBV5-4 and TRBJ1-2, the CDR3 gives the full variable domain: ETGVTQSPTHLIKTRGQQVTLRCSSQSGHNTVSWYQQALGQGPQFIFQYYREEENGRGNFPPRFSGLQFPNYSSELNVNALELDDSALYLCASSLVGGSNYGYTFGSGTRLTVV.

For this clone: This same CDR3 is encoded by further DNA sequences in the sample. The chain links TRBV9 to TRBJ1-5; possibly TRBD1 for D (5 bases). Germline V gene data show CDR1 as SGDLS and CDR2 as YYNGEE. Trimming stripped 3 bases from V and 5 bases from J, with 15 bases between. The CDR3 totals 15 residues. CDR3 region: CASSASGGPHQPQHF. In DNA, the CDR3 is TGTGCCAGCAGCGCATCCGGGGGACCCCATCAGCCCCAGCATTTT.

The chain joins TRBV6-4 to TRBJ1-1; 7 bases are shared with TRBD1. Germline loops: CDR1 MRHNA, CDR2 SNTAGT. CDR3 length: 13 amino acids. Trimming took 5 bases from V and 1 from J; bases not matched to a gene: 1. CDR3 nucleotide sequence: TGTGCCAGCAGTACAGGGGAGAACACTGAAGCTTTCTTT. Translating it yields CASSTGENTEAFF.

This chain uses TRBV10-3 with TRBJ2-1, with 7 bases matching TRBD1. Germline CDR1 ENHRY, CDR2 SYGVKD. The V segment lost 6 bases and the J segment 8 bases; nucleotides outside the gene matches: 7. The CDR3 has 13 residues. The CDR3 spells CAISGTASYEQFF. In DNA, the CDR3 is TGTGCCATCAGCGGGACAGCATCTTATGAGCAGTTCTTC.

This chain joins TRBV27 and TRBJ1-4, with TRBD1 identical over 8 bases. Germline CDR1 and CDR2: MNHEY and SMNVEV (reference sequence). This CDR3 comprises 16 residues. J gave up 5 bases and V 5 bases, and 10 bases lay outside the gene matches. Here the CDR3 reads CASSPSQQGENEKLFF. Here the CDR3 DNA reads TGTGCCAGCAGTCCCTCCCAACAGGGGGAGAATGAAAAACTGTTTTTT.

This sequence joins TRBV5-5 and TRBJ1-1, with 9 bases fitting TRBD1. This CDR3 has 14 amino acids. V was clipped by 5 bases and J by 0 bases; unmatched bases: 2. The V gene's germline CDR1 is SGHKS and CDR2 YYEKEE (reference sequence). The CDR3 region is CASRYRGLNTEAFF. The CDR3 DNA follows: TGTGCCAGCAGATACAGGGGGCTGAACACTGAAGCTTTCTTT.

The chain recombines TRBV4-3 with TRBJ2-3; TRBD2 agrees at 7 bases. The CDR3 consists of 15 residues. V trimming: 0 bases; J trimming: 4 bases; junction bases outside the gene matches: 4. Germline V gives CDR1 LGHNA, CDR2 YSLEER. The CDR3 nucleotides read TGCGCCAGCAGCCAAGAGTGGGGGGGTTCAGATACGCAGTATTTT. This encodes CASSQEWGGSDTQYF.

The chain joins TRBV7-2 to TRBJ1-1; D possibly corresponds to TRBD1 (6 bases). Per germline, CDR1 SGHTA and CDR2 FQGNSA. V was pared by 6 bases and J by 5 bases, with 16 bases between. The CDR3 is 14 residues long. The CDR3 sequence is CASRSTGKVTEAFF. The CDR3 bases are TGTGCCAGCAGATCAACAGGGAAGGTGACTGAAGCTTTCTTT.

V is TRBV5-1 and J is TRBJ1-1; D might be TRBD1 (6 bases). The V gene lost 2 bases and the J gene lost 7 bases, with 15 bases spanning the gap. This CDR3 comprises 14 residues. Germline loops: CDR1 SGHRS, CDR2 YFSETQ. The CDR3 DNA sequence: TGCGCCAGCAGCTTCCTCGACAGGCCCTTTGAAGCTTTCTTT. Translating gives CASSFLDRPFEAFF.

This chain connects TRBV28 to TRBJ2-7; 14 bases agree with TRBD2. Trimming took 4 bases from V and 4 from J; bases not matched to a gene: 3. This CDR3 spans 15 amino acids. CDR1 MDHEN and CDR2 SYDVKM come from the germline V gene. CDR3 bases: TGTGCCAGCAGTTCGGGGACTAGCGGGAGTTACGAGCAGTACTTC. This encodes CASSSGTSGSYEQYF. Full variable domain (missing parts from reference TRBV28 and TRBJ2-7): DVKVTQSSRYLVKRTGEKVFLECVQDMDHENMFWYRQDPGLGLRLIYFSYDVKMKEKGDIPEGYSVSREKKERFSLILESASTNQTSMYLCASSSGTSGSYEQYFGPGTRLTVT.

The V and J genes are TRBV11-1 and TRBJ2-7, with TRBD1 matching over 7 bases. J was trimmed by 2 bases and V by 5 bases; bases with no gene match: 6. Germline CDR1 reads SGHAT; CDR2 reads FQDESV (reference sequence). The CDR3 is made up of 14 amino acids. CDR3 in amino acids: CASSKLTGAYEQYF. CDR3 DNA sequence: TGTGCCAGCAGCAAATTAACAGGGGCCTACGAGCAGTACTTC.

V usage is TRBV7-9 and J usage is TRBJ2-5, with 12 bases fitting TRBD2. The germline V gene encodes CDR1 SEHNR and CDR2 FQNEAQ (reference sequence). J gave up 5 bases and V 5 bases, and 9 bases lay outside the gene matches. This CDR3 is built from 16 residues. The CDR3 region is CASSQGGLAGWETQYF. In nucleotides, the CDR3 is TGTGCCAGCAGCCAAGGTGGACTAGCGGGGTGGGAGACCCAGTACTTC. Full variable domain (remainder filled in from reference TRBV7-9 and TRBJ2-5): DTGVSQNPRHKITKRGQNVTFRCDPISEHNRLYWYRQTLGQGPEFLTYFQNEAQLEKSRLLSDRFSAERPKGSFSTLEIQRTEQGDSAMYLCASSQGGLAGWETQYFGPGTRLLVL.

The V and J genes are TRBV5-1 and TRBJ2-1; 7 bases map to TRBD2. Germline CDR1 is SGHRS and CDR2 is YFSETQ. This CDR3 comprises 15 residues. The V gene end was trimmed by 4 bases and the J gene end by 4 bases; junction bases not matched to a gene: 8. CDR3 region: CASSPESGVYNEQFF. The CDR3 nucleotides are TGCGCCAGCAGCCCGGAGAGCGGGGTTTACAATGAGCAGTTCTTC.

The chain employs TRBV6-5 and TRBJ2-7; the D gene is possibly TRBD1 (6 bases). Trimming shortened V by 2 bases and J by 7 bases, and 9 bases separated the two germline ends. CDR3 length: 12 amino acids. CDR1 MNHEY and CDR2 SVGAGI come from the germline V gene. The CDR3 sequence is CASSYNRDEQYF. The CDR3 nucleotides read TGTGCCAGCAGTTACAACAGGGATGAGCAGTACTTC.

This clone was observed a single time. The rearrangement links TRBV29-1 to TRBJ2-7; TRBD2 agrees at 8 bases. The CDR3 sequence is 15 residues long. Unmatched junction bases numbered 15, after V lost 7 bases and J lost 4 bases. Germline CDR1 reads SQVTM; CDR2 reads ANQGSEA. CDR3 residues: CSAEGDQREKYEQYF. The DNA of the CDR3 is TGCAGCGCCGAGGGTGACCAGCGGGAGAAATACGAGCAGTACTTC.

This chain uses TRBV28 with TRBJ2-1, with D perhaps TRBD2 (6 bases). V was shortened by 1 base and J by 12 bases, with 13 bases between the two germline ends. CDR1 is MDHEN and CDR2 is SYDVKM in the germline V gene. The CDR3 runs to 13 residues. CDR3 sequence (DNA): TGTGCCAGCAGTTTATCACGACTAGGGTGGCAGTTCTTC. Its translation is CASSLSRLGWQFF.